One sample yielded the 7 T cell receptor beta chains listed below, sequenced in a study of T cells after yellow fever vaccination. Using its own MiXCR run on the 5' RACE reads, TCRdb lists one record per CDR3 protein. Here the sample spans about 130,000 distinct CDR3 sequences, roughly 6.7% being singletons. Sequences were derived from CD4+ T cells sorted from PBMCs, sampled 10 to 11 days after the first yellow fever vaccination. Receptor source: a man between 18 and 35 years old who received the YFV17D yellow fever vaccine.

At least ten counts were recorded for this clonotype. The CDR3 spells CASRTGEQYF. For the CDR3, the DNA is TGTGCCAGCAGGACCGGCGAGCAGTACTTC. The chain is built from TRBV6-5 and TRBJ2-7; D gene uncertain. This CDR3 is 10 amino acids long. V lost 6 bases, J lost 6 bases, and 6 bases lay in between. Germline V gene lookup returns CDR1 MNHEY and CDR2 SVGAGI.

This clonotype was recorded at least ten times. The chain combines TRBV28 with TRBJ2-7; perhaps TRBD2 as D (5 bases). V dropped 4 bases and J dropped 5 bases, with 15 bases sitting between them. Germline V gives CDR1 MDHEN, CDR2 SYDVKM. The CDR3 is made up of 14 amino acids. The CDR3, as DNA: TGTGCCAGCAGTTCCCCCGCCGGGAAGAACGAGCAGTACGTC. It translates to CASSSPAGKNEQYV.

This clonotype was counted between two and nine times. This chain links TRBV20-1 with TRBJ2-6, with D unclear. V lost 6 bases and J 0 bases, leaving 15 bases between the germline ends. Germline CDR1 reads DFQATT; CDR2 reads SNEGSKA (reference sequence). This CDR3 has 16 residues. For the CDR3, the DNA is TGCAGTGCCTTAAACGGGCGTCACTCTGGGGCCAACGTCCTGACTTTC. Translation gives CSALNGRHSGANVLTF.

This clonotype appeared many times. The V call is TRBV29-1, the J call TRBJ2-5; weak D call: TRBD2 (6 bases). This CDR3 contains 14 residues. Germline CDR1 is SQVTM and CDR2 is ANQGSEA. Trimming cost V 1 base and J 0 bases, with 9 bases left between them. The CDR3 spells CSVEGGGYQETQYF. Written as DNA, the CDR3 is TGCAGCGTTGAAGGTGGGGGGTACCAAGAGACCCAGTACTTC. Based on the CDR3 plus reference TRBV29-1 and TRBJ2-5, the full variable domain is SAVISQKPSRDICQRGTSLTIQCQVDSQVTMMFWYRQQPGQSLTLIATANQGSEATYESGFVIDKFPISRPNLTFSTLTVSNMSPEDSSIYLCSVEGGGYQETQYFGPGTRLLVL.

This clonotype was detected ten times or more. V gene TRBV7-2 combines with J gene TRBJ2-3, with 7 bases identical to TRBD2. The CDR3 runs to 14 residues. V shed 5 bases and J 0 bases; nucleotides not matched to a gene: 2. Germline V lookup: CDR1 SGHTA, CDR2 FQGNSA. This chain's CDR3 is CASSGGDSTDTQYF. The CDR3 DNA sequence: TGTGCCAGCAGCGGGGGGGATAGCACAGATACGCAGTATTTT.

This clonotype was seen more than once but under ten times. V and J are TRBV20-1 and TRBJ2-7; 11 bases map to TRBD2. J lost 2 bases, V lost 3 bases, and 9 bases had no gene match. The CDR3 totals 16 residues. CDR1 is DFQATT and CDR2 is SNEGSKA in the germline V gene (reference sequence). DNA of the CDR3: TGCAGTGCTAGCAGGGCTAGCGGGGGGCCACCCTACGAGCAGTACGTC. Residues: CSASRASGGPPYEQYV.

This clonotype came up many times. The chain couples TRBV4-2 to TRBJ2-5; 7 bases line up with TRBD1. This CDR3 has 14 amino acids. Germline V gene sequence: CDR1 LGHNA, CDR2 YNFKEQ. J lost 1 base, V lost 8 bases, and 7 bases had no gene match. CDR3 sequence: CASARQGPQETQYF. The CDR3 nucleotides read TGTGCCAGCGCCCGACAGGGTCCCCAAGAGACCCAGTACTTC.